This T cell receptor (beta chain) was sequenced for a study of T cells expressing NK-cell markers. As concerns this clonotype: Its antigen is not identified.

Overall study results and limits: About 1.0-8% of CD8+ T cells in roughly six donors belonged to dominant NKG2C+ clonotypes.

After re-calling the 5' RACE reads, TCRdb lists one entry per CDR3 protein, DNA absent. The listing records 400,000 to 500,000 distinct CDR3 sequences. From germline, CDR1 is SGHRS and CDR2 YFSETQ. This CDR3 has 13 residues. V gene TRBV5-1 combines with J gene TRBJ1-2. Sequencing was carried out using blood T cells: a sorted CD56 or NKG2C T cell subset, CD4+ or CD8+ T cells, or bulk PBMC T cells (not recorded which). The receptor's source is a woman between 18 and 70 years old in good health. The CDR3 here is CASRAAEIYGYTF.